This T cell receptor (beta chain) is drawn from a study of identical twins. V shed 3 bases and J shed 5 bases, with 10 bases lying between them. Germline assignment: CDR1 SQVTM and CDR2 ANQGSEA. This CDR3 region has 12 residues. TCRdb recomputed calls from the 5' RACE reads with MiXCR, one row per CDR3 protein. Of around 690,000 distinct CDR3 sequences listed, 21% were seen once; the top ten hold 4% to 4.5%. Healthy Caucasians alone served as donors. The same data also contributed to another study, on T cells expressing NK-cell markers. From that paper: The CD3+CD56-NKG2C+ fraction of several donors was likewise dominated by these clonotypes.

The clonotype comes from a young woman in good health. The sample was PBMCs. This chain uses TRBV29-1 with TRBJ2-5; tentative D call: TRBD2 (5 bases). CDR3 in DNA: TGCAGCGTTGAGGAACCGGGGGAGACCCAGTACTTC. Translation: CSVEEPGETQYF. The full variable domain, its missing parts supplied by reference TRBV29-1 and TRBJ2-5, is SAVISQKPSRDICQRGTSLTIQCQVDSQVTMMFWYRQQPGQSLTLIATANQGSEATYESGFVIDKFPISRPNLTFSTLTVSNMSPEDSSIYLCSVEEPGETQYFGPGTRLLVL.